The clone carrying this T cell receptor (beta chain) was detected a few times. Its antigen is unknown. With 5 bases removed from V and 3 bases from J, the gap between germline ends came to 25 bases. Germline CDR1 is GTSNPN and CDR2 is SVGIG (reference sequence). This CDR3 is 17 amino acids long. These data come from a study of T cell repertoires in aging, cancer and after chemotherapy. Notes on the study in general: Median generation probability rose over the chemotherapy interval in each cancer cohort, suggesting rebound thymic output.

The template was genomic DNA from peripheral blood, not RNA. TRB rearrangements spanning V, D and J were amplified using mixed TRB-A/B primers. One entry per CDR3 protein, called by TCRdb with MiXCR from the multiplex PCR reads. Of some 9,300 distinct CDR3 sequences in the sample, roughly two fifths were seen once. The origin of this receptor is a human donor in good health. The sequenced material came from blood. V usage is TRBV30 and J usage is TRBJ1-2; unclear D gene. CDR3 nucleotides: TGTGCCTGGCGGATCACGGGGTCGGGGTGGGCTGACTATGGCTACACCTTC. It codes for CAWRITGSGWADYGYTF.